The clone carrying this TCR beta chain was picked up one time. Its antigen is unknown. Germline V gene lookup returns CDR1 MDHEN and CDR2 SYDVKM. V gave up 10 bases and J gave up 5 bases, with 14 bases separating them. The CDR3 runs 13 residues. These data are taken from a study of memory CD4+ T cells and cytomegalovirus serostatus. Across the whole study: This sample comes from healthy Belgian adults, about nine CMV seropositive, approximately 22 seronegative. The study, taken as a whole, reports: Of 150 to 200 reported CMV TCRbeta sequences, 55 to 80 were found in memory CD4+ repertoires. The CMV-associated TCR signature appears largely within the CD4+ memory repertoire.

The sort gate was single viable CD3+CD4+CD8-CD45RO+ cells for memory CD4+ T cells. Original processing methods: Out-of-frame sequences were removed, leaving roughly 2,200,000 distinct TCRbeta sequences. Assay used: immunoSEQ multiplex PCR; TCRdb lists only in-frame clones, some missing. D and trimming come from the DNA, and the V and J calls and clone size come from that table. This table holds under 55,000 clones, approximately 80% found once. The specimen was memory CD4+ T cells from blood. The TCR was taken from an adult in good health and CMV-seropositive. The chain recombines TRBV28 with TRBJ1-4; tentative D call: TRBD1 (5 bases). CDR3 bases: TGTGCCACCCTAGGGGTTCCCAATGAAAAACTGTTTTTT. It translates to CATLGVPNEKLFF.